This is a list of T cell receptor beta chains from one sample in a study of blood T cell repertoires in COVID-19. The data were produced by immunoSEQ multiplex PCR, yet TCRdb's version contains in-frame clones alone and is incomplete. Among approximately 400,000 clones, about 87% were seen once, and the ten largest hold 10% to 15%. The sample was peripheral blood. The receptors here all came from a woman aged 45-65 years with COVID-19, enrolled during active disease. The CDR3 runs from the conserved cysteine through the conserved F or W. Each record gives: J gene, V gene, D gene, clone size, CDR3 protein, CDR3 DNA. D genes are given only for firm matches. Size is stated for part of the rows, as once, few or many counts, or as a class when the clone is expanded.

j_gene: TRBJ1-3
v_gene: TRBV4-1
d_gene: NA
abundance: NA
CDR3aa: CASSQDRGGGRNTIYF
CDR3nt: TGCGCCAGCAGCCAAGATCGGGGGGGCGGCCGGAACACCATATATTTT

j_gene: TRBJ1-5
v_gene: TRBV18
d_gene: NA
abundance: NA
CDR3aa: CASSADRNSNQPQHF
CDR3nt: TGTGCCAGCTCCGCCGACAGGAATAGCAATCAGCCCCAGCATTTT

j_gene: TRBJ1-2
v_gene: TRBV6-5
d_gene: TRBD1
abundance: NA
CDR3aa: CASSQGQGSRGYTF
CDR3nt: TGTGCCAGCAGTCAGGGACAGGGGTCTCGAGGCTACACCTTC

j_gene: TRBJ1-1
v_gene: TRBV4-1
d_gene: TRBD1
abundance: NA
CDR3aa: CASSARQGRTEAFF
CDR3nt: TGCGCCAGCAGCGCCAGACAGGGACGGACTGAAGCTTTCTTT

j_gene: TRBJ1-2
v_gene: TRBV6-1
d_gene: NA
abundance: NA
CDR3aa: CASSESPRGYTF
CDR3nt: TGTGCCAGCAGTGAATCCCCGAGGGGCTACACCTTC

j_gene: TRBJ1-1
v_gene: TRBV7-3
d_gene: NA
abundance: NA
CDR3aa: CASSLGRNTEAFF
CDR3nt: TGTGCCAGCAGCTTAGGCCGGAACACTGAAGCTTTCTTT

j_gene: TRBJ2-5
v_gene: TRBV7-8
d_gene: NA
abundance: once
CDR3aa: CASSLLFGDQETQYF
CDR3nt: TGTGCCAGCAGCTTACTCTTCGGGGACCAAGAGACCCAGTACTTC

j_gene: TRBJ2-7
v_gene: TRBV5-6
d_gene: TRBD1
abundance: once
CDR3aa: CASSWGQGEQYF
CDR3nt: TGTGCCAGCAGCTGGGGACAGGGCGAGCAGTACTTC

j_gene: TRBJ1-3
v_gene: TRBV9
d_gene: NA
abundance: NA
CDR3aa: CASSVGPTGSSGNTIYF
CDR3nt: TGTGCCAGCAGCGTCGGTCCTACAGGCTCCTCTGGAAACACCATATATTTT

j_gene: TRBJ2-5
v_gene: TRBV29-1
d_gene: TRBD1
abundance: few
CDR3aa: CSVEPSGGRETQYF
CDR3nt: TGCAGCGTTGAACCGTCAGGGGGTAGGGAGACCCAGTACTTC

j_gene: TRBJ2-7
v_gene: TRBV10-3
d_gene: TRBD1
abundance: NA
CDR3aa: CAISESMGQGSSYEQYF
CDR3nt: TGTGCCATCAGTGAGTCGATGGGACAGGGATCATCCTACGAGCAGTACTTC

j_gene: TRBJ2-3
v_gene: TRBV29-1
d_gene: TRBD2
abundance: NA
CDR3aa: CSVEGLAGGFFTDTQYF
CDR3nt: TGCAGCGTTGAAGGCCTAGCGGGGGGCTTTTTCACAGATACGCAGTATTTT

j_gene: TRBJ2-7
v_gene: TRBV7-9
d_gene: TRBD2
abundance: NA
CDR3aa: CASSFAGTSLREQYF
CDR3nt: TGTGCCAGCAGCTTCGCCGGGACTAGTCTCCGGGAGCAGTACTTC

j_gene: TRBJ1-1
v_gene: TRBV5-1
d_gene: NA
abundance: NA
CDR3aa: CASSRGGTEAFF
CDR3nt: TGCGCCAGCAGCCGAGGGGGCACTGAAGCTTTCTTT

j_gene: TRBJ1-2
v_gene: TRBV19
d_gene: NA
abundance: NA
CDR3aa: CASSWGELGYTF
CDR3nt: TGTGCCAGTAGCTGGGGGGAACTTGGCTACACCTTC

j_gene: TRBJ1-1
v_gene: TRBV7-3
d_gene: NA
abundance: NA
CDR3aa: CASSSQGWGTEAFF
CDR3nt: TGTGCCAGCAGTTCCCAGGGATGGGGCACTGAAGCTTTCTTT

j_gene: TRBJ1-2
v_gene: TRBV2
d_gene: NA
abundance: NA
CDR3aa: CASSELRQGRGYTF
CDR3nt: TGTGCCAGCAGTGAACTGAGGCAGGGGCGAGGCTACACCTTC

j_gene: TRBJ1-6
v_gene: TRBV6-5
d_gene: NA
abundance: NA
CDR3aa: CASTRGEYNSPLHF
CDR3nt: TGTGCCAGCACCCGGGGAGAATATAATTCACCCCTCCACTTT

j_gene: TRBJ2-7
v_gene: TRBV2
d_gene: TRBD2
abundance: NA
CDR3aa: CASSESGGIYEQYF
CDR3nt: TGTGCCAGCAGTGAAAGCGGGGGTATCTACGAGCAGTACTTC

j_gene: TRBJ2-7
v_gene: TRBV27
d_gene: TRBD1
abundance: once
CDR3aa: CASSLTGTGGIYEQYF
CDR3nt: TGTGCCAGCAGTTTAACCGGGACAGGGGGTATATACGAGCAGTACTTC

j_gene: TRBJ1-1
v_gene: TRBV13
d_gene: NA
abundance: NA
CDR3aa: CASRTGGKNTEAFF
CDR3nt: TGTGCCAGCAGAACGGGAGGTAAGAACACTGAAGCTTTCTTT

j_gene: TRBJ2-3
v_gene: TRBV4-1
d_gene: TRBD2
abundance: NA
CDR3aa: CASSRGGSTDTQYF
CDR3nt: TGCGCCAGCAGCCGGGGGGGGTCCACAGATACGCAGTATTTT

j_gene: TRBJ1-6
v_gene: TRBV7-2
d_gene: NA
abundance: NA
CDR3aa: CASSPGGGSYNSPLHF
CDR3nt: TGTGCCAGCAGCCCAGGCGGGGGCTCCTATAATTCACCCCTCCACTTT

j_gene: TRBJ2-1
v_gene: TRBV24-1
d_gene: TRBD2
abundance: NA
CDR3aa: CATSDLNLAGTYNEQFF
CDR3nt: TGTGCCACCAGTGATTTGAACCTAGCGGGGACCTACAATGAGCAGTTCTTC

j_gene: TRBJ2-3
v_gene: TRBV28
d_gene: TRBD1
abundance: NA
CDR3aa: CASSSLGGQARDTQYF
CDR3nt: TGTGCCAGCAGCTCCCTCGGGGGACAGGCTCGAGATACGCAGTATTTT

j_gene: TRBJ2-7
v_gene: TRBV12-1
d_gene: NA
abundance: NA
CDR3aa: CASSFEGLKGDEQYF
CDR3nt: TGTGCCAGCAGCTTTGAGGGCCTAAAGGGGGACGAGCAGTACTTC